What follows describes a single T cell receptor beta chain. This sample includes further DNA sequences coding for the same CDR3. Authors' processing steps: Amplification with reference gene primers provided the estimates of nucleated cell counts. Repertoires were generated with immunoSEQ multiplex PCR, while TCRdb's copy carries only in-frame clones and drops some. D and trimming were read from the DNA, whereas the V and J calls and clone size are those reported in that table. The sample holds nearly 80,000 clones; roughly 80% are singletons and the top ten take around a third. The data belong to a study of blood T cell repertoires in COVID-19. Across the study: The samples span acute and convalescent COVID-19 from the United States, Italy and Spain.

The germline V gene has CDR1 SGHNT and CDR2 YENEEA. V trimming: 5 bases; J trimming: 2 bases; junction bases outside the gene matches: 4. The CDR3 is made up of 15 amino acids. The sequence was collected from a woman in her seventies with acute or convalescent COVID-19. This chain uses TRBV11-3 with TRBJ2-3; 10 bases map to TRBD1. Material for sequencing was peripheral blood. The CDR3 DNA is TGTGCCAGCAGCCCAAGACAGGGGGCCACAGATACGCAGTATTTT. Its translation: CASSPRQGATDTQYF.